The source of this TCR beta chain is a study of T cells in Graves' hyperthyroidism and ophthalmopathy. This clonotype was seen at least ten times. TCR beta CDR3 region amplification was performed from RNA transcripts. The TCR CDR3 first-round RT-PCR relied on the HTBI primer set. TCRdb reprocessed the multiplex PCR reads with MiXCR, giving one entry per CDR3 protein. The data show roughly 280,000 distinct CDR3 sequences, with about 20% seen just once and roughly 60% held by the top ten. The sample taken for sequencing was blood. This clonotype was sampled from a man younger than 45 with Graves' ophthalmopathy.

The CDR3 region is CASTSGHLGGSPLHF. CDR3 nucleotide sequence: TGTGCCAGCACTTCGGGACACCTTGGGGGTTCACCCCTCCACTTT. The chain combines TRBV28 with TRBJ1-6; D is possibly TRBD1 (6 bases). The CDR3 consists of 15 residues. Germline CDR1 and CDR2: MDHEN and SYDVKM. V gave up 7 bases and J gave up 9 bases, with 19 bases separating them. The full variable domain, completed using reference TRBV28 and TRBJ1-6, is DVKVTQSSRYLVKRTGEKVFLECVQDMDHENMFWYRQDPGLGLRLIYFSYDVKMKEKGDIPEGYSVSREKKERFSLILESASTNQTSMYLCASTSGHLGGSPLHFGNGTRLTVT.